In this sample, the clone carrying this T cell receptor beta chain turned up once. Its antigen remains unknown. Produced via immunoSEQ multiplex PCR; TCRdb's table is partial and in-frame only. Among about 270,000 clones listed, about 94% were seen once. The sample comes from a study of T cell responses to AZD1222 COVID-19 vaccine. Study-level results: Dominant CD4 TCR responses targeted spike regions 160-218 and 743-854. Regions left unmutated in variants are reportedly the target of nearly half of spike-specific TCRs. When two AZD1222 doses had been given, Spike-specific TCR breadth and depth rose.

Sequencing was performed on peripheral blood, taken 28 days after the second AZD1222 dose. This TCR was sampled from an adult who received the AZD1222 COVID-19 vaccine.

CDR3 sequence reads: CASSQGLGEQYF. The CDR3 DNA sequence: TGTGCCAGCAGCCAGGGTCTGGGGGAGCAGTACTTC. This chain links TRBV3-1 (or the pseudogene TRBV3-2) with TRBJ2-7; D remains ambiguous. The CDR3 totals 12 residues. The V end was cut by 3 bases, the J end by 7 bases, with 10 bases between. Germline loops: CDR1 LGHDT, CDR2 YNNKEL (reference sequence).